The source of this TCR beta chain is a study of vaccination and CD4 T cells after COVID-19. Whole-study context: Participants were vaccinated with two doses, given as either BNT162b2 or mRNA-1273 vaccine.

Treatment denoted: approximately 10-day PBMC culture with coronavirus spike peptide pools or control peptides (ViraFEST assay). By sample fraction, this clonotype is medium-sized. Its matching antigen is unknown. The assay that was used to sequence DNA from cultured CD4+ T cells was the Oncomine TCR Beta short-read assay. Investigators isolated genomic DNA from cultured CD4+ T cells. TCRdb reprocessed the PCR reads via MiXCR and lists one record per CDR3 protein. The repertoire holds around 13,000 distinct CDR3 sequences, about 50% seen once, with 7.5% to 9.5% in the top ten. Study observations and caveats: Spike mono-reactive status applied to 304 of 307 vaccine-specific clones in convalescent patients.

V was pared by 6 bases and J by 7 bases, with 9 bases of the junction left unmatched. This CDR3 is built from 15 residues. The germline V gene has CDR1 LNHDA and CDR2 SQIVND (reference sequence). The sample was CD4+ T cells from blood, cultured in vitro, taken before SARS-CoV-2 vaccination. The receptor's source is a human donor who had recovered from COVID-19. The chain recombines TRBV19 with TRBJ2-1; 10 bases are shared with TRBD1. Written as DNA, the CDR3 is TGTGCCAGTAGCGACCGGGACAGGGGAGGGAATGAGCAGTTCTTC. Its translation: CASSDRDRGGNEQFF.